A selection of T cell receptor beta chains follows, all from one sample in a study of early T cells in non-severe SARS-CoV-2 infection. TCRdb re-called the 5' RACE reads through MiXCR, storing one row per CDR3 protein. The sample lists about 76,000 distinct CDR3 sequences, approximately 12% occurring once. The sequenced material came from whole blood. These receptors were obtained from an adult who was a healthcare worker with PCR-confirmed SARS-CoV-2 infection or an uninfected control (not recorded which). Each CDR3 is given with its conserved first and last residue. Fields, in order: clone size, D gene, J gene, V gene, CDR3 length, CDR3 DNA, CDR3 protein. The D gene is left open where the match is weak. Some rows mark clone size as missing; the rest say once, few, many or name a class of expanded clone.

many	.	TRBJ2-2	TRBV3-1	15	TGTGCCAGCAGCCGCGGCCCAGGTATATCCGGGGAGCTGTTTTTT	CASSRGPGISGELFF
.	.	TRBJ1-1	TRBV7-2	15	TGTGCCAGCAGCTTAGTTACAGGCGGAGGCACTGAAGCTTTCTTT	CASSLVTGGGTEAFF
few	TRBD1	TRBJ1-1	TRBV10-2	16	TGCGCCAGCAGTGCCAGGACCGGGACAGGGGACACTGAAGCTTTCTTT	CASSARTGTGDTEAFF
many	.	TRBJ2-6	TRBV20-1	15	TGCAGTGCTCGGCCGGACATTTCCGGGGCCAACGTCCTGACTTTC	CSARPDISGANVLTF
many	.	TRBJ2-7	TRBV6-1	12	TGTGCCAGCTTCGACGGGGGTTACGAGCAGTACTTC	CASFDGGYEQYF
few	TRBD2	TRBJ2-1	TRBV9	16	TGTGCCAGCAGCCCAGGGCGGCTAGCGGGACAGTATGAGCAGTTCTTC	CASSPGRLAGQYEQFF
many	.	TRBJ2-3	TRBV28	13	TGTGCCAGCAGTCCGGGACATGGCTTTACGCAGTATTTT	CASSPGHGFTQYF
many	.	TRBJ2-1	TRBV11-2	15	TGTGCCAGCAGCTTAAGCGGGACAACTTACAATGAGCAGTTCTTC	CASSLSGTTYNEQFF
few	.	TRBJ1-1	TRBV6-1	15	TGTGCCAGCAGTTCTTCTCCAGGGAGTGGAACTGAAGCTTTCTTT	CASSSSPGSGTEAFF
few	TRBD1	TRBJ1-1	TRBV4-2	18	TGTGCCAGCAGCCAAGGACCTGGACAGGGGGCAACGAACACTGAAGCTTTCTTT	CASSQGPGQGATNTEAFF
once	.	TRBJ1-2	TRBV20-1	13	TGCAGTGCTAGGCTGAACAGTGCCTATGGCTACACCTTC	CSARLNSAYGYTF
many	.	TRBJ1-1	TRBV28	15	TGTGCCAGCAGTTTATCTGGACAAGCAATCGGAGAAGCTTTCTTT	CASSLSGQAIGEAFF
few	.	TRBJ2-7	TRBV18	13	TGTGCCAGCTCACCTGGACTTTCCTACGAGCAGTACTTC	CASSPGLSYEQYF
many	.	TRBJ2-7	TRBV29-1	14	TGCAGCGCTGTGGAGGTGGGGGGGCGCTACGAGCAGTACTTC	CSAVEVGGRYEQYF
many	TRBD1	TRBJ1-6	TRBV5-4	15	TGTGCCAGCAGCGTCAGACAGGGCGGGGGTTCACCCCTCCACTTT	CASSVRQGGGSPLHF
many	.	TRBJ2-1	TRBV28	13	TGTGCCAGCAGTTTAGTGAGGGGCAATGAGCAGTTCTTC	CASSLVRGNEQFF